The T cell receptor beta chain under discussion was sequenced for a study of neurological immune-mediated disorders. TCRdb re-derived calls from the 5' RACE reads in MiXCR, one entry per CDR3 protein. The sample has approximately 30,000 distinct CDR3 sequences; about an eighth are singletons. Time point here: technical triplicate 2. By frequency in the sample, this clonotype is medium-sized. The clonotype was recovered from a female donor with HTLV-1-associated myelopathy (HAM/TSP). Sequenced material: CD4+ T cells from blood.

DNA for the CDR3: TGCGCCAGCAGCTTAAGACCGGGACTAGCGGACACCGGGGAGCTGTTTTTT. Amino acids: CASSLRPGLADTGELFF. The chain couples TRBV5-1 to TRBJ2-2, with 11 bases aligning to TRBD2. Trimming cost V 2 bases and J 3 bases; bases outside gene matches: 6. Germline V gives CDR1 SGHRS, CDR2 YFSETQ. The length of the CDR3 is 17 residues.